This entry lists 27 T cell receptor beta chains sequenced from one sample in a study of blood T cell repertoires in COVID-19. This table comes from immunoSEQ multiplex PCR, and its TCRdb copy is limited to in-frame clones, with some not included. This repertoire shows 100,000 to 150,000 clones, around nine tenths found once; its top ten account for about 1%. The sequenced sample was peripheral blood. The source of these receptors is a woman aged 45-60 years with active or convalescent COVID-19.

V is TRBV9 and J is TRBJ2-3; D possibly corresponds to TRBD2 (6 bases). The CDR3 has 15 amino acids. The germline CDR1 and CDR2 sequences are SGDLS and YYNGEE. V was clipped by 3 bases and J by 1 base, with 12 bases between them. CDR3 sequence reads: CASSASGGGTDTQYF. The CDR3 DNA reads TGTGCCAGCAGCGCCAGTGGAGGGGGCACAGATACGCAGTATTTT.

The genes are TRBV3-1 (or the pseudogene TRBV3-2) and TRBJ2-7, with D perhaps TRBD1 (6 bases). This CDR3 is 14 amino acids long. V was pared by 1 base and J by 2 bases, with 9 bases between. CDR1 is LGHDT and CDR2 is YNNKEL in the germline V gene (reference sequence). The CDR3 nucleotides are TGTGCCAGCAGCCAAGGACAGGATCCCTACGAGCAGTACTTC. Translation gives CASSQGQDPYEQYF.

This chain's CDR3 is CASKRAEAFF. Here the CDR3 DNA reads TGTGCCAGCAAGAGGGCTGAAGCTTTCTTT. The J gene is TRBJ1-1, the V gene TRBV3-1 (or the pseudogene TRBV3-2); D not certain. The CDR3 is 10 residues long. The V end was cut by 7 bases, the J end by 6 bases, with 6 bases between. Germline V lookup: CDR1 LGHDT, CDR2 YNNKEL (reference sequence).

The CDR3 DNA reads TGTGCCAGCAGTACCCCCCGAGCGGGGTCCCGCAATCAGCCCCAGCATTTT. This translates into CASSTPRAGSRNQPQHF. The J gene is TRBJ1-5, the V gene TRBV28, with D unclear. Germline V CDR1 and CDR2: MDHEN, SYDVKM. V was trimmed by 5 bases and J by 2 bases, leaving 19 bases between them. The CDR3 spans 17 residues.

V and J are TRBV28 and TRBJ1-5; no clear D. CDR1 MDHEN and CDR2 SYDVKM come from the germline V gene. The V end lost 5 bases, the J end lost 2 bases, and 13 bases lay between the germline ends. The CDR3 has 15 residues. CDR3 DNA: TGTGCCAGCAGTCTAAACCGAGAAGGCAATCAGCCCCAGCATTTT. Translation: CASSLNREGNQPQHF.

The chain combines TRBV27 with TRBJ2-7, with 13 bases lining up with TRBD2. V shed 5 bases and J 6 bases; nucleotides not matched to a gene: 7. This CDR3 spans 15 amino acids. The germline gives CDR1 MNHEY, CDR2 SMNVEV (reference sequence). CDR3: CASSTGTSGMAEQYF. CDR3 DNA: TGTGCCAGCAGTACTGGGACTAGCGGGATGGCCGAGCAGTACTTC.

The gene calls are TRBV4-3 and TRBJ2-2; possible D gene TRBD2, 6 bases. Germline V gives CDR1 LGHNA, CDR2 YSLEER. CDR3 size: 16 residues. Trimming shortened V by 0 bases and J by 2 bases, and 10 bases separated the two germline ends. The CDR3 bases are TGCGCCAGCAGCCAAGATTTTGCGGGAAACACCGGGGAGCTGTTTTTT. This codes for CASSQDFAGNTGELFF.

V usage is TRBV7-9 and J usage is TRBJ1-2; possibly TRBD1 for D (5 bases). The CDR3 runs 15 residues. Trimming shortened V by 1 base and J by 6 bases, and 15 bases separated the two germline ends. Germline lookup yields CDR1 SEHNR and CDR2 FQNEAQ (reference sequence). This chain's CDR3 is CASSLDRAGINGYTF. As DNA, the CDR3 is TGTGCCAGCAGCTTAGACCGGGCAGGGATCAATGGCTACACCTTC.

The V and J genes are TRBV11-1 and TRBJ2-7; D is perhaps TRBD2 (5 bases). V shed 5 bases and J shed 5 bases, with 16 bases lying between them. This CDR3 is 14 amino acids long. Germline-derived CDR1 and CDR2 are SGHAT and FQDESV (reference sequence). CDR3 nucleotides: TGTGCCAGCAGCCCTAGCCCCTTTACCGACGAGCAGTACTTC. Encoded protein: CASSPSPFTDEQYF.

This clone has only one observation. The CDR3 here is CATHPGTGIQETQYF. CDR3 bases: TGTGCCACCCACCCCGGGACAGGGATCCAGGAGACCCAGTACTTC. The rearrangement uses TRBV10-3 and TRBJ2-5; 9 nucleotides align to TRBD1. The germline gives CDR1 ENHRY, CDR2 SYGVKD. Germline trimming cut 10 bases from V and 5 bases from J; bases unmatched to any gene: 14. The CDR3 sequence is 15 residues long.

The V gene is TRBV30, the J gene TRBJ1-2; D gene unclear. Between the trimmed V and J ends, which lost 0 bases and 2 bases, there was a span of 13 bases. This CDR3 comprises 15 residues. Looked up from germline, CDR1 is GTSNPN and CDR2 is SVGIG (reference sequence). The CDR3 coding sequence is TGTGCCTGGAGTGTACTGGCAGGTCCCAACTATGGCTACACCTTC. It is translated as CAWSVLAGPNYGYTF. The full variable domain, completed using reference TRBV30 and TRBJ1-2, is SQTIHQWPATLVQPVGSPLSLECTVEGTSNPNLYWYRQAAGRGLQLLFYSVGIGQISSEVPQNLSASRPQDRQFILSSKKLLLSDSGFYLCAWSVLAGPNYGYTFGSGTRLTVV.

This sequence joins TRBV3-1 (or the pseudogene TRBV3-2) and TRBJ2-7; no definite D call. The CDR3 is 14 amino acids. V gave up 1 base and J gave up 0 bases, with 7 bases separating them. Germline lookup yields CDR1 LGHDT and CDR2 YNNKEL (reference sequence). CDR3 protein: CASSQGLLSYEQYF. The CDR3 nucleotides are TGTGCCAGCAGCCAAGGACTTCTCTCCTACGAGCAGTACTTC.

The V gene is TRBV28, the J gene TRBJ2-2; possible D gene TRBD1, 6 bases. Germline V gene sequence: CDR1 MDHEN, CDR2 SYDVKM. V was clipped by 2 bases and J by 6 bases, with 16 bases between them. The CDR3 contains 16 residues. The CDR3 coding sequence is TGTGCCAGCAGTTTAATAGGGACACGAGGGGCCGGGGAGCTGTTTTTT. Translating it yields CASSLIGTRGAGELFF.

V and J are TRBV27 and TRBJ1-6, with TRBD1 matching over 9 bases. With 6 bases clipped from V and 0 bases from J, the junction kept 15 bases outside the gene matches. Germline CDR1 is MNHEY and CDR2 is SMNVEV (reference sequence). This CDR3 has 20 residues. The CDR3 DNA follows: TGTGCCAGCAGCCCGAGTGGACAGGGGCGCTCGAGCTCCTATAATTCACCCCTCCACTTT. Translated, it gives CASSPSGQGRSSSYNSPLHF.

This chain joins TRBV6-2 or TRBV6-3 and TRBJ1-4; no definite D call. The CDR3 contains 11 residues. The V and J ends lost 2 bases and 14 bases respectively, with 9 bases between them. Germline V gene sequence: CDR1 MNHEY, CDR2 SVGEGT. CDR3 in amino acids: CASSYAGKLFF. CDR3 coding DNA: TGTGCCAGCAGTTACGCGGGGAAGCTGTTTTTT.

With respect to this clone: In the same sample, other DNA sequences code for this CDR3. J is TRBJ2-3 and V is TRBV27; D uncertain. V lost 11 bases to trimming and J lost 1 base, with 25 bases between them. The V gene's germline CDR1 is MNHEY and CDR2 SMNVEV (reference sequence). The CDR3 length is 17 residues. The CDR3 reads CAYRERPEKGGTDTQYF. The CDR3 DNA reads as TGTGCCTATCGCGAGCGTCCCGAGAAAGGAGGCACAGATACGCAGTATTTT.

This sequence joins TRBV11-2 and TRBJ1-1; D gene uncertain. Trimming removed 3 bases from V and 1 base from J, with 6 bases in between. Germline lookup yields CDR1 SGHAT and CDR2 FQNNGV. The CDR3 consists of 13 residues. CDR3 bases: TGTGCCAGCAGCTTGGCAGGGAACACTGAAGCTTTCTTT. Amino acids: CASSLAGNTEAFF.

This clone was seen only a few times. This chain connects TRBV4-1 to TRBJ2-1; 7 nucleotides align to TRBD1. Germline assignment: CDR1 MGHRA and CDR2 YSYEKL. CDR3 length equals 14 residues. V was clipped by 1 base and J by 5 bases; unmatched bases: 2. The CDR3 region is CASSQGDSNNEQFF. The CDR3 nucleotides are TGCGCCAGCAGCCAAGGGGACAGTAACAATGAGCAGTTCTTC.

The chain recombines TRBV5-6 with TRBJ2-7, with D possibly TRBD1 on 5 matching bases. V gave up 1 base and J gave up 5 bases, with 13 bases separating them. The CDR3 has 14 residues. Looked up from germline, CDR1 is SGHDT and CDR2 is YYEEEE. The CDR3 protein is CASSLQGRADEQYF. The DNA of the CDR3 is TGTGCCAGCAGCTTGCAAGGCAGGGCGGACGAGCAGTACTTC.

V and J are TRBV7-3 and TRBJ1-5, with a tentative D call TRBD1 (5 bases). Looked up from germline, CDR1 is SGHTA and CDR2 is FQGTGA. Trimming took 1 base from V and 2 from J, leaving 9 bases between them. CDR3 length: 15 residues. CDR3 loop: CASSLSGGGNQPQHF. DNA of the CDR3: TGTGCCAGCAGCTTAAGTGGGGGGGGCAATCAGCCCCAGCATTTT.

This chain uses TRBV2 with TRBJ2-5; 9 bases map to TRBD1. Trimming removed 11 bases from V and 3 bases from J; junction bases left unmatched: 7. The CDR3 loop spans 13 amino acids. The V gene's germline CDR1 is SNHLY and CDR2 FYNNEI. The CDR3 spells CAGRGQGKETQYF. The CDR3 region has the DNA TGTGCCGGGAGAGGACAGGGGAAAGAGACCCAGTACTTC.

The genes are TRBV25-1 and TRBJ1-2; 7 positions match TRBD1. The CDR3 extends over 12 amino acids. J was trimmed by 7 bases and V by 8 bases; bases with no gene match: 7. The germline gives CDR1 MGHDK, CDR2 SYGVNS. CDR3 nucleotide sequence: TGTGCCAGCCAAGACAGGGCGTTTGGCTACACCTTC. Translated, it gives CASQDRAFGYTF.

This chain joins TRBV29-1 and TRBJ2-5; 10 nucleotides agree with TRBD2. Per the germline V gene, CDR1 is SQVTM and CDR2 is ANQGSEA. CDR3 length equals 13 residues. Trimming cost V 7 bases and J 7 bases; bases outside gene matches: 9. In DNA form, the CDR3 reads TGCAGCGCGACTAGCGGGCCGGGGGGGACCCAGTACTTC. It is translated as CSATSGPGGTQYF.

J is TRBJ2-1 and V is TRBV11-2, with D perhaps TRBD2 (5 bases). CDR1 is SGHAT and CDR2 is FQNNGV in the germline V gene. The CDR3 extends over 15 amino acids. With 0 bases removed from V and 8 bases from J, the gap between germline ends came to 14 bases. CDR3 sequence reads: CASSLDGSAVYEQFF. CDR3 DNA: TGTGCCAGCAGCTTAGATGGGTCAGCGGTCTATGAGCAGTTCTTC.

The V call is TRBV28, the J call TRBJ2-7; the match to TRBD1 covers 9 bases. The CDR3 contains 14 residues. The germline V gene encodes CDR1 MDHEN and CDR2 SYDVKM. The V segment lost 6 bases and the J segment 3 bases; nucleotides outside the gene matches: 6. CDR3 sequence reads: CASRTTGGFYEQYF. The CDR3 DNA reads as TGTGCCAGCAGGACGACAGGGGGATTCTACGAGCAGTACTTC.

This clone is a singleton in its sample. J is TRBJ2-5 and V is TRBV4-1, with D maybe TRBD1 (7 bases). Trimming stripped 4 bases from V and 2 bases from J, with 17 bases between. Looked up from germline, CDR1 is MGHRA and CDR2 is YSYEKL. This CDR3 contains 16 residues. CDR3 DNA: TGCGCCAGCAGCCGCCCTCACAGGGGAGGACAAGAGACCCAGTACTTC. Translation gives CASSRPHRGGQETQYF.

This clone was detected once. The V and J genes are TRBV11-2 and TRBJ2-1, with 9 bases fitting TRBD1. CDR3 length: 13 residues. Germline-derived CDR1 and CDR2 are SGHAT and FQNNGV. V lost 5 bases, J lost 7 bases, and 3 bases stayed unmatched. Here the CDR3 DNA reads TGTGCCAGCAGCACGACAGGGGGTAATGAGCAGTTCTTC. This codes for CASSTTGGNEQFF.